The present T cell receptor (beta chain) was sequenced within a study of Graves' ophthalmopathy and Graves' hyperthyroidism listed by TCRdb under 2018. Regarding the study in general: Peripheral blood was collected at initial diagnosis, prior to any treatment. The study used TCR beta repertoire signatures to distinguish Graves' ophthalmopathy from Graves' hyperthyroidism and to predict progression to ophthalmopathy. In total, under 150 blood samples were TCR-sequenced: under 45 ophthalmopathy, some 75 hyperthyroidism and approximately 17 hyperthyroidism-to-ophthalmopathy patients. A discovery set of more than 90 patients (approximately 45 ophthalmopathy, 55 to 60 stable hyperthyroidism) was enrolled to explore V-J signatures distinguishing ophthalmopathy from hyperthyroidism. For independent validation, a separate cohort was made up of around 19 hyperthyroidism patients plus 17 patients who later progressed from hyperthyroidism to ophthalmopathy. In several hyperthyroidism patients, the T-cell repertoires found in thyroid tissue were compared with those found in blood. Following sample collection, hyperthyroidism patients were given methimazole at a starting dose of 30 mg daily, and ophthalmopathy patients were given high-dose intravenous methylprednisolone. The paper's findings and limits, for the study overall: The 13-signature model separated ophthalmopathy from stable hyperthyroidism with around 90% sensitivity and about 84% specificity in cross-validation, and 80%/75% in the test set. Most expanded thyroid clonotypes with a frequency above 0.001 also appeared in blood, which suggests that blood repertoires may reflect the immune response in the thyroid. In validation, the model predicted ophthalmopathy progression with less than 71% sensitivity and about 77% specificity; some 13 predicted patients were CT-confirmed with GO in a median of 6.5 months. No statistical method was used to set the sample size in advance, and the investigators knew which group each participant was assigned to.

The ophthalmopathy patients had moderately to severely active disease, with a Clinical Activity Score of 3 or higher, a NOSPECS grade of 4 or higher, and a disease duration of less than 3 months. Anyone with other autoimmune diseases, uncontrolled infections, pregnancy or lactation was excluded from the study. Diagnosis relied on clinical symptoms, serum thyroxine, TRAb, thyroid ultrasound and orbital computed tomography. PBMCs were isolated from around 10 ml of fresh peripheral blood by Ficoll-Paque density gradient centrifugation. Trizol reagent was used to extract the total RNA, and its quality was then checked on an Agilent 2100 Bioanalyzer. TCR beta CDR3 regions were amplified from RNA transcripts for repertoire sequencing. The first round was an RT-PCR using HTBI primers with the Qiagen OneStep RT-PCR kit, and this first round was followed by a second-round multiplex PCR, then size selection and purification. Libraries were sequenced on an Illumina HiSeq2000 using paired-end 100 bp reads. The original pipeline was this. SOAPnuke was used to process the reads, removing any read that contained adapters or uncalled bases, had a mean Phred below 15, or lacked an exact match to the constant primer or identifier. High-quality paired reads were merged with COPE v1.2.5. Each unique nucleotide sequence was defined as a clonotype, and clonotypes were aligned to IMGT TRB V, D and J references with MiTCR v1.1. Analysis was restricted to V-J combinations with a frequency above 0.0001, which covered 99% to 99.2% of repertoires. For each V-J combination, a TCR clonal expansion and chaos score was defined as the ratio of F50 clonal expansion to chaos observed in the TCRdist matrix. Features were reduced by Welch's t-statistics and random forest to around 14 V-J combinations, which fed a naive Bayes classifier. The similarity between thyroid and blood repertoires was quantified using the Morisita-Horn index. In TCRdb, the public reads were trimmed at Q25 with fastp and aligned with MiXCR, with productive beta chains retained. Under each unique CDR3 protein, matching rows form one entry showing the most common genes and DNA. In this record, the V and J calls reflect TCRdb's handling and not the investigators' own analysis. The sample data list roughly 220,000 distinct CDR3 sequences, and approximately 42% of these were observed just once. Of the sample, around half falls within the top ten clones.

This clonotype was counted between two and nine times. There is no known antigen for this receptor. No per-base quality is available; no much larger clone lies one base away. The specimen was peripheral blood. This TCR derives from an adult man with Graves' ophthalmopathy.

The DNA is as follows: TGCGCCAGCAGCTTGGAGGACCCGACGCGAAACACCATATATTTT. It is translated as CASSLEDPTRNTIYF. The sequence is built from TRBV5-1 and TRBJ1-3; the D gene is unclear. V loses 0 bases of germline sequence and J loses 5 bases, and the interval between the two ends is 12 bases. The CDR3 holds 15 amino acids from the cysteine to the phenylalanine. Only the CDR3 region is kept as DNA, spanning 45 bases read in frame from base 1. CDR1 SGHRS and CDR2 YFSETQ were looked up in the germline V gene.